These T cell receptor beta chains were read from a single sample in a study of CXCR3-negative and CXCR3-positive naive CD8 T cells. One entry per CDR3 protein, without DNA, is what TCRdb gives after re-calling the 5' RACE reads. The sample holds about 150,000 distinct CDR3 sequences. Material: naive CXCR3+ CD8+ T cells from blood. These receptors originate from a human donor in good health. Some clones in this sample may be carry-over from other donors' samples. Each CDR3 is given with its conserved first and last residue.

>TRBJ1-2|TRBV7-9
CASSLAPPYGYTF
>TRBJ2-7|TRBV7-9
CASSLVQAAYEQYF
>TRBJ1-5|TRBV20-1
CSASWNQPQHF
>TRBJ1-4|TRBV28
CASSLRQVNEKLFF
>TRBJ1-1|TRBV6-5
CASSYSFSEWNTEAFF
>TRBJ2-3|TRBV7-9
CASSLITDTQYF
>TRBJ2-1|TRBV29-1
CSVGTRLAGGLGSEQFF
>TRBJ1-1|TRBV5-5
CASTDTEMNTEAFF
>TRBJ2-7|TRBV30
CAWSAIMGYEQYF
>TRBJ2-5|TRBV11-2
CASSSILDSGETQYF
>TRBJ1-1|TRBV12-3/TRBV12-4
CASSLLVGTEAFF
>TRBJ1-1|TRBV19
CASSEWGQNTEVFF
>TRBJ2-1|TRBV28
CASMGIAYNEQFF
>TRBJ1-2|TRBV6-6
CASSYEGRYGYTF
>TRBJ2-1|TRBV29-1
CSATPGYYNEQFF
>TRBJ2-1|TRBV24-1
CATSDSGGDNEQFF
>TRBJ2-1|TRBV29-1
CSVELGGYGEQFF
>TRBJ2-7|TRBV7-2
CASSLGHRRDEQYF